A single sample is the source of the 25 T cell receptor beta chains below, sequenced in a study of blood T cells in healthy people across ages. A sample-barcoded 5' primer and a J-beta primer mix were used in a second PCR of roughly 7 to 11 cycles. From the 5' RACE reads, TCRdb called clonotypes with MiXCR, one entry per CDR3 protein. The sample lists hundreds of thousands of distinct CDR3 sequences; about 34% were seen once. The material sequenced was blood. The receptor source for this set is a woman aged 80 or older in good health.

This chain uses TRBV7-2 with TRBJ2-3; TRBD2 agrees at 7 bases. V gave up 2 bases and J gave up 3 bases; unmatched junction bases: 5. The CDR3 is 15 residues long. Per the germline V gene, CDR1 is SGHTA and CDR2 is FQGNSA. The CDR3 loop reads CASSLREAGTDTQYF. Written as DNA, the CDR3 is TGTGCCAGCAGCTTACGGGAAGCGGGGACAGATACGCAGTATTTT.

Of note for this clonotype: A much larger clonotype is one base distant, so this may be a read error. This sequence joins TRBV20-1 and TRBJ2-3; 10 nucleotides agree with TRBD1. The CDR3 is 12 amino acids. Germline assignment: CDR1 DFQATT and CDR2 SNEGSKA (reference sequence). The CDR3 loop reads CRAGTGVSAQYF. The CDR3 nucleotides read TGCAGGGCCGGGACAGGGGTCAGTGCGCAGTATTTT.

The chain has TRBV29-1 and TRBJ2-5; 7 nucleotides match TRBD1. This CDR3 has 13 amino acids. Germline trimming cut 8 bases from V and 3 bases from J; bases unmatched to any gene: 9. CDR1 and CDR2 from the germline V gene are SQVTM and ANQGSEA. The chain's CDR3 is CSTTGQTKETQYF. CDR3 sequence (DNA): TGCAGCACCACGGGACAGACAAAAGAGACCCAGTACTTC.

This clonotype was found many times. V is TRBV3-1 and J is TRBJ2-1, with D maybe TRBD1 (7 bases). This CDR3 has 17 residues. Trimming shortened V by 0 bases and J by 7 bases, and 19 bases separated the two germline ends. Germline CDR1 LGHDT, CDR2 YNNKEL (reference sequence). CDR3 nucleotides: TGTGCCAGCAGCCAAGATAGGAGTCCGGCAGGGGGGAATGAGCAGTTCTTC. Translating gives CASSQDRSPAGGNEQFF.

A few counts support this clonotype. The chain links TRBV7-9 to TRBJ1-4; D is unclear. V was pared by 2 bases and J by 9 bases, with 10 bases between. The V gene's germline CDR1 is SEHNR and CDR2 FQNEAQ (reference sequence). CDR3 length: 13 amino acids. CDR3 nucleotide sequence: TGTGCCAGCAGCTTATTTCCGGGGAAAAAACTGTTTTTT. This codes for CASSLFPGKKLFF.

Ten or more counts support this clonotype. The chain couples TRBV5-1 to TRBJ2-1, with 9 bases lining up with TRBD1. The CDR3 length is 15 residues. V shed 5 bases, J shed 7 bases, and the junction held 10 bases outside the gene matches. Germline V CDR1 and CDR2: SGHRS, YFSETQ. CDR3 coding DNA: TGCGCCAGCAGGAACTGGGGACAGGGTGGGAATGAGCAGTTCTTC. Amino acids: CASRNWGQGGNEQFF.

This chain joins TRBV19 and TRBJ2-7, with D possibly matching TRBD2 (5 bases). The J call is uncertain, as TRBJ2-5 better fits the DNA end. Germline CDR1 and CDR2: LNHDA and SQIVND (reference sequence). The CDR3 has 14 residues. CDR3 sequence (DNA): TGTGCCAGTAGTATAGAAGGACTTACAAGGACCCAGTACTTC. As protein: CASSIEGLTRTQYF.

This clonotype was seen many times. The gene calls are TRBV7-2 and TRBJ2-7, with D perhaps matching TRBD2 (5 bases). The CDR3 runs to 14 residues. Germline loops: CDR1 SGHTA, CDR2 FQGNSA. V lost 3 bases to trimming and J lost 4 bases, with 13 bases between them. The CDR3 sequence: CASSLGSQRYEQYF. CDR3 bases: TGTGCCAGCAGCTTGGGTTCTCAGCGGTACGAGCAGTACTTC.

In its sample, this clonotype was seen many times. The CDR3 DNA reads TGTGCCAGCAGCTTCTTGCGGGGGGATTACAATGAGCAGTTCTTC. The encoded protein is CASSFLRGDYNEQFF. This chain connects TRBV3-1 to TRBJ2-1; 8 nucleotides match TRBD2. V shed 5 bases and J 4 bases; nucleotides not matched to a gene: 7. From germline, CDR1 is LGHDT and CDR2 YNNKEL (reference sequence). The CDR3 totals 15 residues.

The chain combines TRBV5-1 with TRBJ1-5; D uncertain. Trimming removed 4 bases at V and 3 bases at J, with 17 bases between. The CDR3 is 16 residues long. Germline V gene data show CDR1 as SGHRS and CDR2 as YFSETQ. This CDR3 is CASSPGGGRLNQPQHF. CDR3 sequence (DNA): TGCGCCAGCAGCCCCGGTGGAGGGCGCCTCAATCAGCCCCAGCATTTT. Full variable domain (rest looked up from reference TRBV5-1 and TRBJ1-5): KAGVTQTPRYLIKTRGQQVTLSCSPISGHRSVSWYQQTPGQGLQFLFEYFSETQRNKGNFPGRFSGRQFSNSRSEMNVSTLELGDSALYLCASSPGGGRLNQPQHFGDGTRLSIL.

This clonotype was counted many times. A much larger clonotype is one base distant, so this may be a read error. CDR3 sequence: CSATRLAGGGLDEQYF. CDR3 coding DNA: TGCAGTGCCACCAGACTAGCGGGGGGGGGCTTGGATGAGCAGTACTTC. The chain has TRBV20-1 and TRBJ2-5, with 14 bases lining up with TRBD2. Germline V gene lookup returns CDR1 DFQATT and CDR2 SNEGSKA (reference sequence). This CDR3 comprises 16 residues. Trimming removed 6 bases from V and 11 bases from J; junction bases left unmatched: 17.

This clonotype was observed many times. The rearrangement uses TRBV7-7 and TRBJ2-1; 15 nucleotides agree with TRBD2. The J call may be incorrect, as the DNA end agrees better with TRBJ2-7. This CDR3 comprises 16 residues. Germline lookup yields CDR1 SSHAT and CDR2 FNYEAQ (reference sequence). The CDR3 loop reads CASSRTSGGAYNEQYF. For the CDR3, the DNA is TGTGCCAGCAGCAGGACTAGCGGGGGGGCCTACAATGAGCAGTACTTC.

This clonotype was seen many times. At one end, the junction sequence differs from germline, possibly due to a read error. CDR3 sequence: CASSLTSGGNNEQFF. CDR3 nucleotide sequence: TGTGCCAGCAGCCTGACTAGCGGGGGTAACAATGAGCAGTTCTTC. The V and J genes are TRBV5-1 and TRBJ2-1; 12 nucleotides align to TRBD2. CDR1 and CDR2 (germline): SGHRS, YFSETQ. This CDR3 contains 15 residues.

As concerns this clonotype: A much larger clone sits a single nucleotide away, making a read error possible. The chain links TRBV11-2 to TRBJ2-6; D unresolved. The CDR3 covers 16 residues. CDR1 SGHAT and CDR2 FQNNGV come from the germline V gene. The DNA for the CDR3 is TGTGCCCGCAGCTTAGAACCGCCTACTGGGGCCAACGTCCTGACTTTC. This gives the protein CARSLEPPTGANVLTF.

This clonotype was seen many times. The chain is built from TRBV7-3 and TRBJ2-3; the match to TRBD2 covers 7 bases. The ends lost 3 bases at V and 0 bases at J; junction bases unmatched: 12. The CDR3 contains 18 residues. Germline V gives CDR1 SGHTA, CDR2 FQGTGA. The CDR3 coding sequence is TGTGCCAGCAGCTTTTCCTTCGGTGCAGCGGGGAGCACAGATACGCAGTATTTT. It specifies CASSFSFGAAGSTDTQYF. Full variable domain (missing parts from reference TRBV7-3 and TRBJ2-3): GAGVSQTPSNKVTEKGKYVELRCDPISGHTALYWYRQSLGQGPEFLIYFQGTGAADDSGLPNDRFFAVRPEGSVSTLKIQRTERGDSAVYLCASSFSFGAAGSTDTQYFGPGTRLTVL.

Only a few counts were recorded for this clonotype. The J gene is TRBJ2-1, the V gene TRBV6-6, with TRBD1 identical over 7 bases. The CDR3 is 16 amino acids. With 0 bases clipped from V and 1 base from J, the junction kept 3 bases outside the gene matches. Germline V CDR1 and CDR2: MNHNY, SVGAGI (reference sequence). CDR3 sequence reads: CASSYSDRNSYNEQFF. The CDR3 coding sequence is TGTGCCAGCAGTTACTCGGACAGGAATTCCTACAATGAGCAGTTCTTC.

This clonotype was observed many times. The rearrangement joins TRBV12-3 or TRBV12-4 to TRBJ2-5; TRBD2 agrees at 7 bases. The CDR3 loop spans 12 amino acids. Unmatched junction bases numbered 2, after V lost 3 bases and J lost 7 bases. The CDR3 nucleotides are TGTGCCAGCAGTTTGGGGAGGGTGACCCAGTACTTC. Translated, it gives CASSLGRVTQYF.

This clonotype was observed at least ten times. The chain couples TRBV28 to TRBJ1-2, with a weak D call TRBD1 (5 bases). Trimming took 4 bases from V and 8 from J, leaving 11 bases between them. This CDR3 spans 12 amino acids. In germline, CDR1 is MDHEN, CDR2 SYDVKM. The DNA of the CDR3 is TGTGCCAGCAGTTCCCTGGGGGAAGGCTACACCTTC. It translates to CASSSLGEGYTF.

A single count supports this clonotype. A much larger clone is a single base away; this may be a read error. This CDR3 fails to terminate in the conserved phenylalanine or tryptophan, so it likely reflects a read error. V gene TRBV10-3 combines with J gene TRBJ2-5; 9 bases match TRBD1. The J call may be in error: the DNA end matches TRBJ2-7 better. The length of the CDR3 is 14 residues. Looked up from germline, CDR1 is ENHRY and CDR2 is SYGVKD. CDR3 sequence: CAINPGQGSYEQYL. The CDR3 nucleotides read TGTGCCATCAATCCGGGACAGGGTTCCTACGAGCAGTACCTC.

This clonotype has ten or more counts. The chain is built from TRBV7-8 and TRBJ1-2; 10 bases are shared with TRBD1. V lost 5 bases, J lost 0 bases, and 3 bases stayed unmatched. From germline, CDR1 is SGHVS and CDR2 FQNEAQ. The CDR3 consists of 15 residues. The CDR3: CASSKDRGANYGYTF. CDR3 coding DNA: TGTGCCAGCAGCAAGGACAGGGGGGCTAACTATGGCTACACCTTC.

V is TRBV20-1 and J is TRBJ1-2; D ambiguous. V shed 0 bases and J shed 8 bases, with 22 bases lying between them. CDR1 and CDR2 from the germline V gene are DFQATT and SNEGSKA (reference sequence). There are 16 residues in the CDR3. The CDR3: CSARDSRKGSQGGYTF. CDR3 nucleotides: TGCAGTGCTAGAGATAGTAGGAAGGGCTCGCAAGGGGGCTACACCTTC.

This clonotype was seen a few times. V gene TRBV5-5 combines with J gene TRBJ1-6; maybe TRBD1 (6 bases). Trimming left V 4 bases short and J 7 bases short, with 15 bases between. The CDR3 has 15 residues. Germline lookup yields CDR1 SGHKS and CDR2 YYEKEE (reference sequence). The CDR3: CASSRLRTENSPLHF. For the CDR3, the DNA is TGTGCCAGCAGCCGTCTTAGGACAGAGAATTCACCCCTCCACTTT.

This clonotype occurred a few times. A much bigger clone sits one base away, suggesting this may be a read error. The chain couples TRBV11-2 to TRBJ2-1; 9 nucleotides line up with TRBD2. The J call may be incorrect, as the DNA end agrees better with TRBJ2-7. This CDR3 region has 15 residues. The germline V gene encodes CDR1 SGHAT and CDR2 FQNNGV. The CDR3 spells CASSRLAESYNEQYF. CDR3 coding DNA: TGTGCCAGCAGTCGACTAGCGGAATCCTACAATGAGCAGTACTTC.

About this clonotype: An end of the junction differs from the germline gene, which may be a read error. The V gene is TRBV9, the J gene TRBJ2-6; 8 bases align to TRBD1. There are 16 residues in the CDR3. Germline V gene data show CDR1 as SGDLS and CDR2 as YYNGEE. The CDR3 DNA follows: TGTGCCAGCAGCGCGAGGACAGGGTTTGGGGCCAACGTCCGGACTTTC. This codes for CASSARTGFGANVRTF.

Only a few counts were recorded for this clonotype. This chain joins TRBV30 and TRBJ1-6; 8 nucleotides align to TRBD1. The trim removed 6 bases at V and 6 bases at J, leaving 4 bases unmatched. CDR1 is GTSNPN, CDR2 SVGIG, per germline (reference sequence). CDR3 length equals 13 residues. Here the CDR3 reads CACGQGANSPLHF. In DNA, the CDR3 is TGTGCCTGCGGACAGGGCGCTAATTCACCCCTCCACTTT.